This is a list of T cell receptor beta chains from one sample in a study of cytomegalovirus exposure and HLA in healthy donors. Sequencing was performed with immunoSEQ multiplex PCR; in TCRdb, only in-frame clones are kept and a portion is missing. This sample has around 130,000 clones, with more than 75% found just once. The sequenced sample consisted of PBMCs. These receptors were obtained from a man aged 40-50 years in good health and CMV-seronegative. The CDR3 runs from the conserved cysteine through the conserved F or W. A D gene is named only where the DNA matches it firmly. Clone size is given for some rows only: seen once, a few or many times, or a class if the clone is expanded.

CDR3aa: CASSPDRGGYEQYF
CDR3nt: TGTGCCAGCTCACCGGACAGGGGTGGCTACGAGCAGTACTTC
j_gene: TRBJ2-7
d_gene: TRBD1
v_gene: TRBV18
abundance: few

CDR3aa: CASSLGGGELYEQYF
CDR3nt: TGTGCCAGCAGTTTAGGAGGGGGGGAGCTCTACGAGCAGTACTTC
j_gene: TRBJ2-7
d_gene: -
v_gene: TRBV28
abundance: -

CDR3aa: CASSPYSNQPQHF
CDR3nt: TGCGCCAGCTCCCCTTATAGCAATCAGCCCCAGCATTTT
j_gene: TRBJ1-5
d_gene: -
v_gene: TRBV5-1
abundance: -

CDR3aa: CASSIQVLWEKLFF
CDR3nt: TGTGCCAGTAGTATCCAGGTGTTGTGGGAAAAACTGTTTTTT
j_gene: TRBJ1-4
d_gene: -
v_gene: TRBV19
abundance: -

CDR3aa: CASSLSRGRAYEQYF
CDR3nt: TGTGCCAGCAGCTTGTCAAGGGGAAGGGCTTACGAGCAGTACTTC
j_gene: TRBJ2-7
d_gene: -
v_gene: TRBV11-2
abundance: -

CDR3aa: CASRQGQETQYF
CDR3nt: TGTGCCAGCAGACAGGGACAAGAGACCCAGTACTTC
j_gene: TRBJ2-5
d_gene: -
v_gene: TRBV5-6
abundance: -

CDR3aa: CASSPPTDGELFF
CDR3nt: TGTGCCAGCAGCCCCCCTACCGACGGGGAGCTGTTTTTT
j_gene: TRBJ2-2
d_gene: -
v_gene: TRBV9
abundance: -

CDR3aa: CASSLRDRSSGANVLTF
CDR3nt: TGTGCCAGCAGTTTAAGGGACAGGTCGTCTGGGGCCAACGTCCTGACTTTC
j_gene: TRBJ2-6
d_gene: TRBD1
v_gene: TRBV28
abundance: -

CDR3aa: CASSEGTGASYEQYF
CDR3nt: TGTGCCAGCAGCGAGGGGACAGGGGCCTCCTACGAGCAGTACTTC
j_gene: TRBJ2-7
d_gene: TRBD1
v_gene: TRBV9
abundance: -

CDR3aa: CASTPTSAFSYEQYF
CDR3nt: TGTGCCAGTACCCCGACTAGCGCCTTCTCCTACGAGCAGTACTTC
j_gene: TRBJ2-7
d_gene: TRBD2
v_gene: TRBV19
abundance: -

CDR3aa: CASSSREVRATEQYF
CDR3nt: TGTGCCAGCAGCTCGCGGGAGGTGAGGGCCACCGAGCAGTACTTC
j_gene: TRBJ2-7
d_gene: -
v_gene: TRBV21-1
abundance: -

CDR3aa: CASSIAADTEAFF
CDR3nt: TGTGCCAGCAGCATCGCCGCGGACACTGAAGCTTTCTTT
j_gene: TRBJ1-1
d_gene: -
v_gene: TRBV7-3
abundance: -

CDR3aa: CASGWTGGYDEQFF
CDR3nt: TGTGCCAGCGGCTGGACAGGGGGGTATGATGAGCAGTTCTTC
j_gene: TRBJ2-1
d_gene: TRBD1
v_gene: TRBV6-5
abundance: -

CDR3aa: CSVGESGANVLTF
CDR3nt: TGCAGCGTTGGCGAGTCTGGGGCCAACGTCCTGACTTTC
j_gene: TRBJ2-6
d_gene: -
v_gene: TRBV29-1
abundance: once

CDR3aa: CAISRGQGASGETQYF
CDR3nt: TGTGCCATCAGTCGGGGACAGGGGGCTTCTGGAGAGACCCAGTACTTC
j_gene: TRBJ2-5
d_gene: TRBD1
v_gene: TRBV10-3
abundance: -

CDR3aa: CASSQDTGDYEQYF
CDR3nt: TGCGCCAGCAGCCAAGATACGGGGGACTACGAGCAGTACTTC
j_gene: TRBJ2-7
d_gene: -
v_gene: TRBV4-1
abundance: -

CDR3aa: CASSFGTSGGAPDTQYF
CDR3nt: TGTGCCAGCAGCTTTGGGACTAGCGGGGGGGCCCCAGATACGCAGTATTTT
j_gene: TRBJ2-3
d_gene: TRBD2
v_gene: TRBV5-4
abundance: -

CDR3aa: CAISNSGDASYEQYF
CDR3nt: TGTGCCATCTCAAATAGCGGGGACGCCTCCTACGAGCAGTACTTC
j_gene: TRBJ2-7
d_gene: TRBD2
v_gene: TRBV10-3
abundance: -

CDR3aa: CASSESAGGRGDTQYF
CDR3nt: TGTGCCAGCAGTGAATCGGCGGGGGGGCGGGGGGATACGCAGTATTTT
j_gene: TRBJ2-3
d_gene: TRBD2
v_gene: TRBV25-1
abundance: -

CDR3aa: CASSQDRLAGGDYEQYF
CDR3nt: TGCGCCAGCAGCCAAGATCGGCTAGCGGGGGGGGACTACGAGCAGTACTTC
j_gene: TRBJ2-7
d_gene: TRBD2
v_gene: TRBV4-3
abundance: -

CDR3aa: CASRTPSGSSDNEQFF
CDR3nt: TGCGCCAGCAGAACACCCAGCGGGAGTAGCGACAATGAGCAGTTCTTC
j_gene: TRBJ2-1
d_gene: TRBD2
v_gene: TRBV5-1
abundance: -

CDR3aa: CASSLETNRGLNIQYF
CDR3nt: TGTGCCAGCAGCTTAGAAACTAACAGGGGATTGAACATTCAGTACTTC
j_gene: TRBJ2-4
d_gene: TRBD1
v_gene: TRBV7-2
abundance: -

CDR3aa: CASSSGQGIETQYF
CDR3nt: TGTGCCAGCAGCTCGGGACAGGGAATCGAGACCCAGTACTTC
j_gene: TRBJ2-5
d_gene: TRBD1
v_gene: TRBV5-4
abundance: few

CDR3aa: CASSRAGGQRTEAFF
CDR3nt: TGTGCCAGCAGCCGTGCGGGGGGACAAAGGACTGAAGCTTTCTTT
j_gene: TRBJ1-1
d_gene: -
v_gene: TRBV5-4
abundance: -

CDR3aa: CSGTSGNEQYF
CDR3nt: TGCAGCGGGACTAGCGGAAACGAGCAGTACTTC
j_gene: TRBJ2-7
d_gene: TRBD2
v_gene: TRBV29-1
abundance: -

CDR3aa: CASSLDRVNEKLFF
CDR3nt: TGTGCCAGCAGCTTGGACAGGGTGAATGAAAAACTGTTTTTT
j_gene: TRBJ1-4
d_gene: TRBD1
v_gene: TRBV11-2
abundance: -

CDR3aa: CAWSSTAVSGNTIYF
CDR3nt: TGTGCCTGGAGCTCCACTGCGGTCTCCGGAAACACCATATATTTT
j_gene: TRBJ1-3
d_gene: -
v_gene: TRBV30
abundance: -

CDR3aa: CASSYSNQGDTEAFF
CDR3nt: TGTGCCAGCAGTTACTCGAATCAGGGGGACACTGAAGCTTTCTTT
j_gene: TRBJ1-1
d_gene: TRBD1
v_gene: TRBV6-5
abundance: -

CDR3aa: CASSSFTGTGYYEQYF
CDR3nt: TGTGCCAGCAGCTCCTTTACCGGGACAGGGTACTACGAGCAGTACTTC
j_gene: TRBJ2-7
d_gene: TRBD1
v_gene: TRBV7-8
abundance: -

CDR3aa: CASSTTGGNEQFF
CDR3nt: TGCGCCAGCAGCACCACAGGGGGCAATGAGCAGTTCTTC
j_gene: TRBJ2-1
d_gene: TRBD1
v_gene: TRBV5-1
abundance: -

CDR3aa: CASSPSGVSSYEQYF
CDR3nt: TGTGCCAGCTCACCTAGCGGGGTGAGCTCCTACGAGCAGTACTTC
j_gene: TRBJ2-7
d_gene: TRBD2
v_gene: TRBV5-4
abundance: -

CDR3aa: CASSEAWSSYEQYF
CDR3nt: TGTGCCAGCAGTGAAGCCTGGAGCTCCTACGAGCAGTACTTC
j_gene: TRBJ2-7
d_gene: -
v_gene: TRBV2
abundance: -

CDR3aa: CASTPTLGVEETQYF
CDR3nt: TGTGCCAGCACCCCAACCCTAGGGGTGGAAGAGACCCAGTACTTC
j_gene: TRBJ2-5
d_gene: -
v_gene: TRBV11-2
abundance: -

CDR3aa: CASSPHGTTKAEQYF
CDR3nt: TGTGCCAGCAGCCCGCATGGGACTACCAAAGCCGAGCAGTACTTC
j_gene: TRBJ2-7
d_gene: TRBD2
v_gene: TRBV28
abundance: -

CDR3aa: CASSYVYNTDTQYF
CDR3nt: TGTGCCAGCAGTTACGTTTATAACACAGATACGCAGTATTTT
j_gene: TRBJ2-3
d_gene: -
v_gene: TRBV6-6
abundance: few

CDR3aa: CSVEGTTSGGEQYF
CDR3nt: TGCAGCGTTGAGGGGACTACTAGCGGTGGCGAGCAGTACTTC
j_gene: TRBJ2-7
d_gene: TRBD2
v_gene: TRBV29-1
abundance: -

CDR3aa: CASSSRPTSPPNTGELFF
CDR3nt: TGTGCCAGCAGCTCGCGGCCGACTAGCCCACCGAACACCGGGGAGCTGTTTTTT
j_gene: TRBJ2-2
d_gene: TRBD2
v_gene: TRBV7-3
abundance: -

CDR3aa: CAADNRGIAKNIQYF
CDR3nt: TGTGCCGCCGATAACAGGGGAATAGCCAAAAACATTCAGTACTTC
j_gene: TRBJ2-4
d_gene: TRBD1
v_gene: TRBV2
abundance: -

CDR3aa: CAWSVKGDQPQHF
CDR3nt: TGTGCCTGGAGTGTAAAGGGGGATCAGCCCCAGCATTTT
j_gene: TRBJ1-5
d_gene: -
v_gene: TRBV30
abundance: -

CDR3aa: CAWGAGIDQPQHF
CDR3nt: TGTGCCTGGGGGGCAGGGATTGATCAGCCCCAGCATTTT
j_gene: TRBJ1-5
d_gene: -
v_gene: TRBV30
abundance: few

CDR3aa: CASSLESRGEKLFF
CDR3nt: TGCGCCAGCAGCTTGGAGTCCAGGGGGGAAAAACTGTTTTTT
j_gene: TRBJ1-4
d_gene: TRBD1
v_gene: TRBV5-1
abundance: -

CDR3aa: CASSLPGGTYEQYF
CDR3nt: TGCGCCAGCAGTCTCCCCGGAGGGACCTACGAGCAGTACTTC
j_gene: TRBJ2-7
d_gene: -
v_gene: TRBV23-1
abundance: -

CDR3aa: CASTQGQVFTDTQYF
CDR3nt: TGCGCCAGCACCCAGGGACAGGTGTTCACAGATACGCAGTATTTT
j_gene: TRBJ2-3
d_gene: TRBD1
v_gene: TRBV5-1
abundance: -

CDR3aa: CASSPRGTSGRNQGPYNEQFF
CDR3nt: TGTGCCAGCAGCCCACGGGGGACTAGCGGGAGGAACCAGGGCCCCTACAATGAGCAGTTCTTC
j_gene: TRBJ2-1
d_gene: TRBD2
v_gene: TRBV4-2
abundance: -

CDR3aa: CASSFRTGVVGNTIYF
CDR3nt: TGTGCCAGCAGCTTCAGGACAGGGGTGGTTGGAAACACCATATATTTT
j_gene: TRBJ1-3
d_gene: TRBD1
v_gene: TRBV11-2
abundance: -

CDR3aa: CAISTDRPYEQYF
CDR3nt: TGTGCCATCAGTACTGACAGGCCCTACGAGCAGTACTTC
j_gene: TRBJ2-7
d_gene: -
v_gene: TRBV10-3
abundance: -

CDR3aa: CASSLVGSKETQYF
CDR3nt: TGTGCCAGCAGCTTGGTCGGGTCAAAGGAGACCCAGTACTTC
j_gene: TRBJ2-5
d_gene: -
v_gene: TRBV5-6
abundance: -